The 22 T cell receptor beta chains in this list originate from one sample, sequenced in a study of patients and donors after allogeneic stem cell transplantation (dated by TCRdb to about 2020). Library preparation was by RT-PCR. The data were produced on a NextSeq 550. TCRdb itself trimmed the public reads at Q25 with fastp, ran MiXCR and retained productive beta chains. Every CDR3 protein is listed once, alongside the most common genes and DNA of its rows. For this sample the table gives about 200,000 distinct CDR3 sequences, of which 35% to 50% were detected only once. The top ten hold 33% of the sample. What was sequenced was blood, either unsorted or a sorted T cell fraction (not recorded which). These receptors were obtained from a human donor who was either an allogeneic HSCT recipient or a stem cell or donor lymphocyte infusion donor (not recorded which). It is not recorded whose cells these are; they may come from a transplant donor.

The genes are TRBV9 and TRBJ2-1; D uncertain. The CDR3 length is 15 residues. Germline CDR1 is SGDLS and CDR2 is YYNGEE. Trimming removed 3 bases at V and 3 bases at J, with 13 bases between. The CDR3 nucleotides read TGTGCCAGCAGCGGTTTATCTACGAACTACAATGAGCAGTTCTTC. It specifies CASSGLSTNYNEQFF. Together with reference TRBV9 and TRBJ2-1, the CDR3 gives the full variable domain: DSGVTQTPKHLITATGQRVTLRCSPRSGDLSVYWYQQSLDQGLQFLIQYYNGEERAKGNILERFSAQQFPDLHSELNLSSLELGDSALYFCASSGLSTNYNEQFFGPGTRLTVL.

This clonotype showed up just once. This sequence joins TRBV5-1 and TRBJ2-5; 7 nucleotides agree with TRBD2. Germline V gene lookup returns CDR1 SGHRS and CDR2 YFSETQ. There are 14 residues in the CDR3. The trim removed 2 bases at V and 5 bases at J, leaving 6 bases unmatched. For the CDR3, the DNA is TGCGCCAGCAGCTTTCCCGGGAGGTCGGAGACCCAGTACTTC. Protein product: CASSFPGRSETQYF.

This sequence joins TRBV5-4 and TRBJ2-7; no firm D call. Germline CDR1 reads SGHNT; CDR2 reads YYREEE (reference sequence). The V end lost 0 bases, the J end lost 6 bases, and 7 bases lay between the germline ends. This CDR3 comprises 12 residues. CDR3 region: CASSLAPLEQYF. CDR3 bases: TGTGCCAGCAGCTTGGCGCCTCTCGAGCAGTACTTC.

The chain links TRBV7-2 to TRBJ1-2; TRBD1 is a possible D gene (6 bases). V lost 1 base and J 4 bases, leaving 16 bases between the germline ends. Germline CDR1 reads SGHTA; CDR2 reads FQGNSA. The CDR3 consists of 16 residues. The CDR3 region has the DNA TGTGCCAGCAGCTTAGTAGAGGGGGTGGGACGCTATGGCTACACCTTC. As protein: CASSLVEGVGRYGYTF.

The chain recombines TRBV7-3 with TRBJ2-5; maybe TRBD2 (6 bases). The CDR3 runs to 15 residues. Trimming pared 2 bases from V and 2 bases from J, leaving 12 bases between. Germline CDR1 and CDR2: SGHTA and FQGTGA. The CDR3 here is CASSLGLPIQETQYF. In DNA form, the CDR3 reads TGTGCCAGCAGCTTAGGACTACCAATTCAAGAGACCCAGTACTTC.

The rearrangement uses TRBV7-2 and TRBJ2-3; 7 bases map to TRBD2. The CDR3 length is 17 residues. Unmatched junction bases numbered 13, after V lost 4 bases and J lost 3 bases. CDR1 is SGHTA and CDR2 is FQGNSA in the germline V gene. In DNA, the CDR3 is TGTGCCAGCAGCTCTCTATGGGCGGGAGTAGGAACAGATACGCAGTATTTT. This encodes CASSSLWAGVGTDTQYF.

This clonotype has only a few counts. This sequence joins TRBV12-3 or TRBV12-4 and TRBJ1-4; TRBD1 agrees at 7 bases. This CDR3 spans 15 amino acids. The V segment lost 0 bases and the J segment 4 bases; nucleotides outside the gene matches: 2. The CDR3 is CASSLAGQRNEKLFF. The CDR3 DNA follows: TGTGCCAGCAGTTTAGCGGGACAGCGTAATGAAAAACTGTTTTTT.

The table lists this clonotype with many counts. V and J are TRBV4-2 and TRBJ1-2; D is perhaps TRBD1 (6 bases). The V end lost 0 bases, the J end lost 5 bases, and 16 bases lay between the germline ends. CDR1 and CDR2 from the germline V gene are LGHNA and YNFKEQ. The CDR3 spans 16 residues. The CDR3 here is CASSQDPTGTRYGYTF. In DNA, the CDR3 is TGTGCCAGCAGCCAAGATCCTACCGGGACACGGTATGGCTACACCTTC.

CDR3 in amino acids: CAWSPGLNTEAFF. DNA of the CDR3: TGTGCCTGGAGTCCAGGTTTAAACACTGAAGCTTTCTTT. The V gene is TRBV30, the J gene TRBJ1-1; D ambiguous. Looked up from germline, CDR1 is GTSNPN and CDR2 is SVGIG (reference sequence). The length of the CDR3 is 13 residues. Trimming left V 2 bases short and J 2 bases short, with 9 bases between. The variable domain in full, completed from reference TRBV30 and TRBJ1-1, reads SQTIHQWPATLVQPVGSPLSLECTVEGTSNPNLYWYRQAAGRGLQLLFYSVGIGQISSEVPQNLSASRPQDRQFILSSKKLLLSDSGFYLCAWSPGLNTEAFFGQGTRLTVV.

This clonotype occurred a few times. The chain employs TRBV10-3 and TRBJ1-2, with 9 positions matching TRBD1. Germline CDR1 is ENHRY and CDR2 is SYGVKD. The CDR3 is 16 residues long. V lost 2 bases, J lost 6 bases, and 10 bases stayed unmatched. The CDR3 DNA reads as TGTGCCATCAGTGAGCTTACTTGGACAGGGGAGGATGGCTACACCTTC. Protein product: CAISELTWTGEDGYTF.

The chain joins TRBV6-5 to TRBJ2-1; TRBD2 aligns across 13 bases. The CDR3 loop spans 17 amino acids. Germline CDR1 is MNHEY and CDR2 is SVGAGI. The ends lost 6 bases at V and 1 base at J; junction bases unmatched: 6. The CDR3 spells CASSPTTSGRSYNEQFF. The CDR3 region has the DNA TGTGCCAGCAGCCCTACGACTAGCGGGAGGTCCTACAATGAGCAGTTCTTC.

The chain uses TRBV7-2 and TRBJ2-5, with 14 bases that match TRBD2. This CDR3 spans 19 amino acids. The germline V gene encodes CDR1 SGHTA and CDR2 FQGNSA. Trimming at V came to 0 bases and at J to 4 bases, leaving 10 bases not matched to a gene. CDR3 in DNA: TGTGCCAGCAGCTTAGCGTTGACTAGCGGGAGGGCTTTGGGAGAGACCCAGTACTTC. It translates to CASSLALTSGRALGETQYF.

This chain joins TRBV7-2 and TRBJ1-3; perhaps TRBD1 as D (5 bases). The V end lost 0 bases, the J end lost 0 bases, and 9 bases lay between the germline ends. Per the germline V gene, CDR1 is SGHTA and CDR2 is FQGNSA. CDR3 length: 16 residues. CDR3 loop: CASSLAGRDSGNTIYF. CDR3 bases: TGTGCCAGCAGCTTAGCCGGCAGGGACTCTGGAAACACCATATATTTT.

This clonotype has more than one count but fewer than ten. The genes are TRBV29-1 and TRBJ1-1; no reliable D call. The length of the CDR3 is 9 residues. V was pared by 2 bases and J by 5 bases, with 0 bases between. Germline V gene lookup returns CDR1 SQVTM and CDR2 ANQGSEA. Here the CDR3 DNA reads TGCAGCGTTGAAACTGAAGCTTTCTTT. Residues: CSVETEAFF.

This clonotype was found a few times. The rearrangement uses TRBV12-3 or TRBV12-4 and TRBJ1-5, with D perhaps TRBD1 (5 bases). This CDR3 has 15 residues. V was pared by 4 bases and J by 3 bases, with 13 bases between. The CDR3 loop is CASSSGTSYNQPQHF. Here the CDR3 DNA reads TGTGCCAGCAGTTCCGGGACTTCCTACAATCAGCCCCAGCATTTT.

CDR3 sequence: CASSARGAADTEAFF. The CDR3 nucleotides are TGTGCCAGCAGCGCGAGGGGGGCGGCGGACACTGAAGCTTTCTTT. V and J are TRBV9 and TRBJ1-1; D may be TRBD1 (6 bases). The CDR3 runs to 15 residues. Germline V gene lookup returns CDR1 SGDLS and CDR2 YYNGEE. With 3 bases removed from V and 3 bases from J, the gap between germline ends came to 15 bases.

The gene calls are TRBV7-2 and TRBJ1-2; the match to TRBD1 covers 9 bases. Trimming removed 4 bases from V and 4 bases from J; junction bases left unmatched: 4. Looked up from germline, CDR1 is SGHTA and CDR2 is FQGNSA. The CDR3 has 14 amino acids. The CDR3 bases are TGTGCCAGCAGCTCTCCGGACAGGGGCTATGGCTACACCTTC. It encodes CASSSPDRGYGYTF.

This clonotype came up once. The V gene is TRBV7-3, the J gene TRBJ2-3; D remains ambiguous. The CDR3 has 12 residues. Trimming shortened V by 3 bases and J by 2 bases, and 3 bases separated the two germline ends. The germline CDR1 and CDR2 sequences are SGHTA and FQGTGA. This CDR3 reads CASSFDTDTQYF. In DNA form, the CDR3 reads TGTGCCAGCAGCTTTGACACAGATACGCAGTATTTT.

This clonotype has more than one count but fewer than ten. The genes are TRBV12-3 or TRBV12-4 and TRBJ1-4, with TRBD1 identical over 9 bases. CDR3 length equals 14 residues. The trim removed 7 bases at V and 7 bases at J, leaving 7 bases unmatched. The CDR3 is CASTVDRGGEKLFF. CDR3 in DNA: TGTGCCAGCACTGTGGACAGGGGAGGTGAAAAACTGTTTTTT.

This clonotype was detected only a few times. The chain employs TRBV7-2 and TRBJ2-2; D unclear. In germline, CDR1 is SGHTA, CDR2 FQGNSA. The V end was cut by 2 bases, the J end by 3 bases, with 4 bases between. The CDR3 sequence is 13 residues long. The CDR3 region has the DNA TGTGCCAGCAGCTTAAGACACACCGGGGAGCTGTTTTTT. This sequence encodes CASSLRHTGELFF. The whole variable domain, filled in from reference TRBV7-2 and TRBJ2-2, reads GAGVSQSPSNKVTEKGKDVELRCDPISGHTALYWYRQSLGQGLEFLIYFQGNSAPDKSGLPSDRFSAERTGGSVSTLTIQRTQQEDSAVYLCASSLRHTGELFFGEGSRLTVL.

The chain links TRBV4-1 to TRBJ2-5; D gene unclear. The CDR3 sequence is 14 residues long. V was pared by 1 base and J by 4 bases, with 10 bases between. Germline V gene sequence: CDR1 MGHRA, CDR2 YSYEKL. The DNA of the CDR3 is TGCGCCAGCAGCCAAGTCAGGAGAGGAGAGACCCAGTACTTC. Residues: CASSQVRRGETQYF.

V usage is TRBV7-2 and J usage is TRBJ2-5, with 9 bases matching TRBD2. Germline-derived CDR1 and CDR2 are SGHTA and FQGNSA. J gave up 2 bases and V 9 bases, and 10 bases lay outside the gene matches. There are 15 residues in the CDR3. In nucleotides, the CDR3 is TGTGCCAGTCGCACCGCTAGCGGGGATCAAGAGACCCAGTACTTC. Translation: CASRTASGDQETQYF.